These T cell receptor beta chains were read from a single sample in a study of human T cells and chemical hapten exposure. TCRdb fed the RACE reads into MiXCR, producing one record per CDR3 protein. The table has about 270,000 distinct CDR3 sequences, almost 8% seen once. Sequenced material: whole blood, taken in connection with sensitization to the hapten diphenylcyclopropenone (DPC). Source of these receptors: a man in his late teens or twenties with alopecia areata. Some clones in this sample may be carry-over from other donors' samples. CDR3s include the opening cysteine and the closing phenylalanine or tryptophan. The order of the fields is V gene, J gene, clone size, D gene, CDR3 protein, CDR3 DNA. The D gene is left open where the match is weak. Where a row states a size, it is once, few, many or the class of an expanded clone; other rows omit it.

TRBV20-1,TRBJ1-1,-,-,CSALGPVGEAFF,TGCAGTGCTCTTGGACCTGTGGGTGAAGCTTTCTTT
TRBV7-9,TRBJ1-5,many,TRBD1,CAWGQGAGQPQHF,TGTGCCTGGGGACAGGGCGCCGGTCAGCCCCAGCATTTT
TRBV15,TRBJ2-3,-,-,CATSISFGLSTDTQYF,TGTGCCACCAGCATCTCCTTCGGACTATCCACAGATACGCAGTATTTT
TRBV5-1,TRBJ1-1,many,-,CASSPQVLWGMNTEAFF,TGCGCCAGCAGCCCCCAGGTACTTTGGGGGATGAACACTGAAGCTTTCTTT
TRBV2,TRBJ2-1,many,-,CASTRAEIPDGQFF,TGTGCCAGCACCCGGGCGGAGATACCGGATGGGCAGTTCTTC
TRBV7-9,TRBJ1-5,-,TRBD1,CASSFWDRGRSQPQHF,TGTGCCAGCAGCTTCTGGGACAGGGGGCGAAGTCAGCCCCAGCATTTT
TRBV6-5,TRBJ2-1,-,TRBD2,CASSPEASGLAGATEQFF,TGTGCCAGCAGTCCAGAGGCCTCGGGACTAGCGGGGGCTACAGAGCAGTTCTTC
TRBV4-2,TRBJ1-4,-,TRBD1,CASSQAPGQGDETNEKLFF,TGTGCCAGCAGCCAAGCACCGGGACAGGGGGACGAAACTAATGAAAAACTGTTTTTT
TRBV7-9,TRBJ2-1,few,-,CASSLVDEQFF,TGTGCCAGCAGCCTCGTCGATGAGCAGTTCTTC
TRBV5-1,TRBJ2-2,-,-,CASSFPGAAGELFF,TGCGCCAGCAGCTTCCCAGGGGCCGCCGGGGAGCTGTTTTTT
TRBV9,TRBJ2-3,few,-,CASSADLLTDTQYF,TGTGCCAGCAGCGCGGACTTACTCACAGATACGCAGTATTTT
TRBV20-1,TRBJ1-1,many,-,CSASTGNLLNTEAFF,TGCAGTGCTAGCACAGGGAATCTCCTGAACACTGAAGCTTTCTTT
TRBV7-2,TRBJ2-7,few,-,CASSFGYYSYEQYF,TGTGCCAGCAGCTTCGGGTATTACTCCTACGAGCAGTACTTC
TRBV6-6,TRBJ2-1,few,-,CASGFLGSYNEQFF,TGTGCCAGTGGTTTCCTAGGGTCCTACAATGAGCAGTTCTTC
TRBV11-2,TRBJ2-5,-,-,CASSLAPGRRETQYF,TGTGCCAGCAGCTTAGCCCCAGGCAGACGGGAGACCCAGTACTTC
TRBV7-2,TRBJ1-1,few,-,CASSLVVSSEAFF,TGTGCCAGCAGCTTAGTGGTCAGCAGTGAAGCTTTCTTT